This T cell receptor (beta chain) was identified in a study of neurological immune-mediated disorders. TCRdb re-called the 5' RACE reads through MiXCR, storing one row per CDR3 protein. The sample records roughly 70,000 distinct CDR3 sequences, 4.5% to 5.5% being singletons. This clonotype appeared many times. CDR1 is DFQATT, CDR2 SNEGSKA, per germline (reference sequence). The CDR3 spans 14 residues. V shed 5 bases and J 4 bases; nucleotides not matched to a gene: 10. The TCR sequence derives from a woman between 65 and 79 years old with multiple sclerosis. V and J are TRBV20-1 and TRBJ1-1; 7 positions match TRBD1. Sequencing was performed on PBMCs. For the CDR3, the DNA is TGCAGTGCTGCTACAGGGGCTCGAGGCACTGAAGCTTTCTTT. Translation: CSAATGARGTEAFF.